The 9 T cell receptor beta chains below come from one sample, sequenced in a study of regulatory T cells in long-lasting Graves disease. Time point: newly diagnosed GD, antithyroid drugs for less than 3 months. RNA from PBMCs was the source of the TCR library. Investigators prepared the TCR beta libraries by applying iRepertoire HTBI primers and Arm-PCR of CDR3 regions. TCRdb fed the multiplex PCR reads into MiXCR, producing one record per CDR3 protein. The sample contains under 700,000 distinct CDR3 sequences, roughly 16% of which appear only once. A further study also used this sample, focusing on T cells in Graves' hyperthyroidism and ophthalmopathy.

The sequences come from peripheral blood mononuclear cells (PBMCs), collected at new diagnosis, from a patient treated with antithyroid drugs. These receptors were obtained from a woman aged 35 to 59 with Graves disease.

This sequence joins TRBV30 and TRBJ1-5, with a tentative D call TRBD1 (5 bases). CDR3 length: 14 residues. In germline, CDR1 is GTSNPN, CDR2 SVGIG (reference sequence). V gave up 2 bases and J gave up 5 bases, with 13 bases separating them. The CDR3 nucleotides are TGTGCCTGGAGTAAAGGGGTAAACGATCAGCCCCAGCATTTT. It translates to CAWSKGVNDQPQHF.

This clonotype was recorded a few times. V usage is TRBV12-3 or TRBV12-4 and J usage is TRBJ1-6; D gene uncertain. This CDR3 is built from 16 residues. With 6 bases removed from V and 6 bases from J, the gap between germline ends came to 18 bases. The CDR3: CASSSWVGGSNSPLHF. CDR3 in DNA: TGTGCCAGCAGCTCGTGGGTCGGAGGCAGTAATTCACCCCTCCACTTT.

The table lists this clonotype with many counts. The V call is TRBV3-1, the J call TRBJ2-7; either TRBD1 or TRBD2 may fit D (5 bases each). Between the trimmed V and J ends, which lost 4 bases and 4 bases, there was a span of 23 bases. The CDR3 extends over 17 amino acids. In germline, CDR1 is LGHDT, CDR2 YNNKEL (reference sequence). The CDR3, as DNA: TGTGCCAGCAGCCTCACCCCCGGGACCCACACACCATACGAGCAGTACTTC. Translated: CASSLTPGTHTPYEQYF.

This clonotype was counted many times. The rearrangement uses TRBV7-3 and TRBJ1-6; 8 positions match TRBD1. Germline-derived CDR1 and CDR2 are SGHTA and FQGTGA. The ends lost 4 bases at V and 9 bases at J; junction bases unmatched: 5. This CDR3 region has 14 residues. In nucleotides, the CDR3 is TGTGCCAGCAGCTCACAGGGGGACGGTTCACCCCTCCACTTT. Amino acids: CASSSQGDGSPLHF.

With regard to this clonotype: A far larger clone is just one base off, so this is likely a read error. This sequence joins TRBV11-2 and TRBJ2-5; 7 bases are a match to TRBD2. The J call may be incorrect, as the DNA end agrees better with TRBJ2-1. This CDR3 has 14 residues. CDR1 is SGHAT and CDR2 is FQNNGV in the germline V gene. The CDR3 here is CASSLERGSYEQFF. The CDR3 DNA reads as TGTGCCAGCAGCTTAGAGCGGGGGTCCTACGAGCAGTTCTTC.

This clonotype was recorded at least ten times. The rearrangement joins TRBV20-1 to TRBJ1-1; D is perhaps TRBD1 (5 bases). The ends were cut back, 6 bases at V and 4 bases at J, with 15 bases in the middle. The germline V gene has CDR1 DFQATT and CDR2 SNEGSKA (reference sequence). The CDR3 sequence is 13 residues long. The CDR3 nucleotides read TGCAGTGCGGCGCAGGGTTATGGCACTGAAGCTTTCTTT. Translation gives CSAAQGYGTEAFF.

At least ten counts were recorded for this clonotype. V gene TRBV7-9 combines with J gene TRBJ2-3; D is undetermined. V was pared by 5 bases and J by 2 bases, with 20 bases between. The CDR3 length is 17 residues. The germline gives CDR1 SEHNR, CDR2 FQNEAQ (reference sequence). CDR3: CASSPGGYLHDTDTQYF. The DNA of the CDR3 is TGTGCCAGCAGCCCGGGTGGCTATCTCCACGACACAGATACGCAGTATTTT.

As concerns this clonotype: A much bigger clone sits one base away, suggesting this may be a read error. This sequence joins TRBV11-2 and TRBJ2-6; D is uncertain. Germline CDR1 SGHAT, CDR2 FQNNGV. The ends were cut back, 1 base at V and 2 bases at J, with 6 bases in the middle. CDR3 length: 15 residues. CDR3 in amino acids: CASSLGRAGANVLTF. CDR3 bases: TGTGCCAGCAGCTTAGGAAGGGCTGGGGCCAACGTCCTGACTTTC.

About this clonotype itself: Since a far larger clone is one base different, this is likely a read error. The chain employs TRBV6-1 and TRBJ1-4; 8 positions agree with TRBD1. The CDR3 length is 15 residues. Germline loops: CDR1 MNHNS, CDR2 SASEGT. Unmatched junction bases numbered 8, after V lost 3 bases and J lost 8 bases. The DNA for the CDR3 is TGTGCCAGCAGTGACGCTGGACAGGGAAGAGAAAAACTGTTTTTT. Protein sequence: CASSDAGQGREKLFF.